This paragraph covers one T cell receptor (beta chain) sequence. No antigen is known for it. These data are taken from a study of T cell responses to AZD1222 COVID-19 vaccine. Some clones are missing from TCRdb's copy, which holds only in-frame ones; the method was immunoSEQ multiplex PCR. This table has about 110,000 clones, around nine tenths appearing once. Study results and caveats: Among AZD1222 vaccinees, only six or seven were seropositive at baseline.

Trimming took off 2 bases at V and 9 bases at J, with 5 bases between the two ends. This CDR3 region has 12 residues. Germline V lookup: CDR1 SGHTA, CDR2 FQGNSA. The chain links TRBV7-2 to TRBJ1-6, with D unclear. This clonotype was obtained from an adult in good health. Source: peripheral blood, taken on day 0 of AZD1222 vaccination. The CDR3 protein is CASSLPSSPLHF. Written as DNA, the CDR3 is TGTGCCAGCAGCTTACCCTCTTCACCCCTCCACTTT.